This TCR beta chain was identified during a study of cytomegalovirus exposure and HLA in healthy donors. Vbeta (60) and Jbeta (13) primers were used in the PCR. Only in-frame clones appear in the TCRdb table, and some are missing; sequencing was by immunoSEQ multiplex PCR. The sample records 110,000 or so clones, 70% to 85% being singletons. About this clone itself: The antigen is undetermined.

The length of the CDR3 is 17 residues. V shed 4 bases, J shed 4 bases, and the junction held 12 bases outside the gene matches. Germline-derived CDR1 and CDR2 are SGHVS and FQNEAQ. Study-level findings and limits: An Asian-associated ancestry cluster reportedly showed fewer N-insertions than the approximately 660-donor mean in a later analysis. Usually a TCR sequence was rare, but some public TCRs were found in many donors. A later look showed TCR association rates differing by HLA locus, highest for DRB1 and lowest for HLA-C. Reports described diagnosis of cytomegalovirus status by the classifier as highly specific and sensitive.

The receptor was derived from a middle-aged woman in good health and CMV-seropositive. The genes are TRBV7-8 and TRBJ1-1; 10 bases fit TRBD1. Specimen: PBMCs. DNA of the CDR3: TGTGCCAGCAGCTCATGGAGGGTAGGACAGGGGGGCACTGAAGCTTTCTTT. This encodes CASSSWRVGQGGTEAFF.